The source of this T cell receptor beta chain is a study of T cells in Graves' hyperthyroidism and ophthalmopathy. Study-wide results and limits: In blood, most of the thyroid clonotypes expanded above 0.001 were also present.

PBMCs were obtained from under 13 ml fresh peripheral blood. Researchers took RNA transcripts and amplified the TCR beta CDR3 regions from them. TCR CDR3 regions were first amplified by RT-PCR with HTBI primers. TCRdb redid the calling of the multiplex PCR reads with MiXCR, one entry per CDR3 protein. The sample yields around 520,000 distinct CDR3 sequences, roughly 24% seen once. This clonotype was recorded many times. The antigen is not known. Germline CDR1 is MNHEY and CDR2 is SVGEGT. This CDR3 is 18 amino acids long. After removal of 1 base from V and 6 bases from J, the junction contained 12 bases not matched to a gene.

V is TRBV6-2 or TRBV6-3 and J is TRBJ2-7; the match to TRBD2 covers 13 bases. This clonotype was sampled from a woman aged 25 to 39 with Graves' ophthalmopathy. Sequencing was done on a sample of blood. The CDR3 sequence is CASSYYTGLAGPVFEQYF. The CDR3, as DNA: TGTGCCAGCAGTTACTATACGGGACTAGCGGGGCCCGTCTTCGAGCAGTACTTC.